The 29 T cell receptor beta chains below all came from one sample that was sequenced in a study of neurological immune-mediated disorders. MiXCR, run by TCRdb on the 5' RACE reads, gives a single entry per CDR3 protein. The profile shows 57,000 or so distinct CDR3 sequences, roughly 11% of them singletons. Material for sequencing was PBMCs. Source of these receptors: a man aged 55 to 70 in good health.

This clonotype has more than one count but fewer than ten. This chain uses TRBV5-1 with TRBJ1-6; 7 bases line up with TRBD1. J lost 7 bases, V lost 1 base, and 5 bases had no gene match. The CDR3 has 15 amino acids. The V gene's germline CDR1 is SGHRS and CDR2 YFSETQ. The CDR3 DNA sequence: TGCGCCAGCAGCTTGTACCCGGGACAGAATTCACCCCTCCACTTT. This encodes CASSLYPGQNSPLHF. Filled out from reference TRBV5-1 and TRBJ1-6, the complete variable domain reads KAGVTQTPRYLIKTRGQQVTLSCSPISGHRSVSWYQQTPGQGLQFLFEYFSETQRNKGNFPGRFSGRQFSNSRSEMNVSTLELGDSALYLCASSLYPGQNSPLHFGNGTRLTVT.

As concerns this clonotype: Given a much more abundant clone one base away, this may be a read error. The chain recombines TRBV5-5 with TRBJ2-3; no clear D gene. Per germline, CDR1 SGHKS and CDR2 YYEKEE (reference sequence). CDR3 length: 11 amino acids. The CDR3 nucleotides read TGTGTCAGCACCCGCACAGATACGCAGTATTTT. It specifies CVSTRTDTQYF.

This clonotype was counted between two and nine times. The genes are TRBV19 and TRBJ2-7; the D is unclear. V was pared by 3 bases and J by 5 bases, with 14 bases between. CDR1 LNHDA and CDR2 SQIVND come from the germline V gene (reference sequence). The CDR3 is 14 amino acids. CDR3 residues: CASSIQLGNNEQYF. DNA of the CDR3: TGTGCCAGTAGTATCCAGCTAGGTAACAACGAGCAGTACTTC.

This sequence joins TRBV29-1 and TRBJ1-4; possibly TRBD1 for D (5 bases). Looked up from germline, CDR1 is SQVTM and CDR2 is ANQGSEA. With 4 bases removed from V and 5 bases from J, the gap between germline ends came to 11 bases. This CDR3 spans 13 amino acids. This chain's CDR3 is CSVVGAGNEKLFF. CDR3 in DNA: TGCAGCGTTGTAGGGGCAGGGAATGAAAAACTGTTTTTT.

This clonotype was counted ten times or more. The rearrangement uses TRBV20-1 and TRBJ2-2; D could derive from TRBD1 or TRBD2 (5 bases each). CDR1 and CDR2 from the germline V gene are DFQATT and SNEGSKA (reference sequence). V lost 1 base to trimming and J lost 3 bases, with 15 bases between them. The CDR3 is 16 amino acids. The CDR3 nucleotides are TGCAGTGCTAGAGTGAGAGGGGCTTGGGACACCGGGGAGCTGTTTTTT. Translated: CSARVRGAWDTGELFF.

This clonotype was seen once. The genes are TRBV6-1 and TRBJ2-7; D uncertain. CDR1 and CDR2 (germline): MNHNS, SASEGT. The CDR3 length is 13 residues. V dropped 4 bases and J dropped 7 bases, with 14 bases sitting between them. The CDR3 protein is CASSVQSVREQYF. CDR3 bases: TGTGCCAGCAGTGTCCAGTCGGTTCGGGAGCAGTACTTC.

In this sample, this clonotype turned up many times. The rearrangement links TRBV25-1 to TRBJ2-1; TRBD2 agrees at 7 bases. Germline V gene data show CDR1 as MGHDK and CDR2 as SYGVNS. This CDR3 contains 14 residues. V trimming: 7 bases; J trimming: 4 bases; junction bases outside the gene matches: 7. CDR3 DNA sequence: TGTGCCAGCATGGGTTGGGGGGGGTACAATGAGCAGTTCTTC. Translated: CASMGWGGYNEQFF.

This clonotype was found many times. The rearrangement links TRBV3-1 to TRBJ2-1, with D hard to call. Germline V gene data show CDR1 as LGHDT and CDR2 as YNNKEL (reference sequence). The CDR3 spans 12 residues. The ends were cut back, 6 bases at V and 9 bases at J, with 12 bases in the middle. The CDR3 protein is CASSPVDGEQFF. The CDR3 DNA is TGTGCCAGCAGTCCCGTGGACGGTGAGCAGTTCTTC.

With regard to this clonotype: A clone one base away is much larger, so this may be a read error. V usage is TRBV2 and J usage is TRBJ2-1; 7 positions match TRBD2. The CDR3 is 12 residues long. Germline CDR1 is SNHLY and CDR2 is FYNNEI. V was clipped by 1 base and J by 14 bases; unmatched bases: 5. CDR3 nucleotide sequence: TGTGCCAGCAGTGAAGTCCATGGGGGGGAGTTCTTC. Translating it yields CASSEVHGGEFF.

This clonotype was seen a few times. This chain joins TRBV29-1 and TRBJ2-5, with TRBD2 identical over 8 bases. V trimming: 6 bases; J trimming: 2 bases; junction bases outside the gene matches: 5. Germline lookup yields CDR1 SQVTM and CDR2 ANQGSEA. This CDR3 has 13 residues. CDR3 DNA: TGCAGCGTGGCGGGGGGTCGTCAAGAGACCCAGTACTTC. Translation gives CSVAGGRQETQYF.

This clonotype was observed at least ten times. This chain uses TRBV7-2 with TRBJ1-1; D might be TRBD1 (6 bases). Trimming shortened V by 7 bases and J by 3 bases, and 15 bases separated the two germline ends. The CDR3 has 14 amino acids. Germline CDR1 is SGHTA and CDR2 is FQGNSA. The CDR3 DNA is TGTGCCAGCATCCCGGGACACGATTACACTGAAGCTTTCTTT. Its protein product is CASIPGHDYTEAFF.

This clonotype has at least ten counts. V is TRBV12-3 or TRBV12-4 and J is TRBJ1-5; TRBD1 matches at 8 bases. The CDR3 is 14 residues long. J gave up 6 bases and V 5 bases, and 6 bases lay outside the gene matches. CDR3 nucleotides: TGTGCCAGCAGTCCAACAGGGGGAAGTCAGCCCCAGCATTTT. Translated, it gives CASSPTGGSQPQHF.

This clonotype has at least ten counts. The chain is built from TRBV20-1 and TRBJ1-1; unclear D gene. Per the germline V gene, CDR1 is DFQATT and CDR2 is SNEGSKA (reference sequence). The CDR3 spans 13 residues. V was shortened by 5 bases and J by 4 bases, with 14 bases between the two germline ends. The CDR3: CSASSLGFTEAFF. Here the CDR3 DNA reads TGCAGTGCTTCATCTTTAGGGTTCACTGAAGCTTTCTTT.

This clonotype was observed many times. The V and J genes are TRBV9 and TRBJ1-2; TRBD1 agrees at 9 bases. V was pared by 4 bases and J by 6 bases, with 7 bases of the junction left unmatched. Germline V gene lookup returns CDR1 SGDLS and CDR2 YYNGEE. The length of the CDR3 is 14 residues. The chain's CDR3 is CASSTAGQGDGYTF. CDR3 in DNA: TGTGCCAGCAGCACCGCGGGACAGGGAGATGGCTACACCTTC.

This clonotype was detected only a few times. The V call is TRBV29-1, the J call TRBJ1-2, with a possible D match to TRBD1 (5 bases). CDR3 length equals 11 residues. Trimming stripped 5 bases from V and 4 bases from J, with 8 bases between. CDR1 is SQVTM, CDR2 ANQGSEA, per germline. The CDR3 DNA follows: TGCAGCGTTAATAGGGGCTATGGCTACACCTTC. This sequence encodes CSVNRGYGYTF.

The chain combines TRBV15 with TRBJ2-1, with 8 bases that match TRBD2. Germline CDR1 LNHNV, CDR2 YYDKDF (reference sequence). The CDR3 is made up of 16 amino acids. Trimming removed 2 bases from V and 6 bases from J; junction bases left unmatched: 9. CDR3 coding DNA: TGTGCCACCAGCAGAATGGGACTAGGACTAGGCAATGAGCAGTTCTTC. Its protein product is CATSRMGLGLGNEQFF. Complete variable domain (other parts from reference TRBV15 and TRBJ2-1): DAMVIQNPRYQVTQFGKPVTLSCSQTLNHNVMYWYQQKSSQAPKLLFHYYDKDFNNEADTPDNFQSRRPNTSFCFLDIRSPGLGDTAMYLCATSRMGLGLGNEQFFGPGTRLTVL.

Many counts were recorded for this clonotype. V is TRBV5-1 and J is TRBJ2-7; 7 nucleotides agree with TRBD1. The CDR3 spans 16 residues. Germline assignment: CDR1 SGHRS and CDR2 YFSETQ. The V segment lost 3 bases and the J segment 0 bases; nucleotides outside the gene matches: 9. This chain's CDR3 is CASSSPQGQSSYEQYF. CDR3 nucleotide sequence: TGCGCCAGCAGCTCACCTCAGGGACAGTCCTCCTACGAGCAGTACTTC.

Many counts were recorded for this clonotype. This chain connects TRBV4-1 to TRBJ1-1, with D tentatively TRBD1 (6 bases). CDR1 is MGHRA and CDR2 is YSYEKL in the germline V gene. CDR3 length: 15 residues. V lost 6 bases, J lost 4 bases, and 18 bases lay in between. CDR3 in amino acids: CASRHDKTGSTEAFF. The DNA of the CDR3 is TGCGCCAGCAGACATGACAAAACAGGGAGCACTGAAGCTTTCTTT.

This clonotype was recorded many times. This rearrangement joins TRBV7-2 to TRBJ2-2, with D tentatively TRBD1 (6 bases). The CDR3 contains 13 residues. Per the germline V gene, CDR1 is SGHTA and CDR2 is FQGNSA. V was cut by 2 bases and J by 7 bases, with 8 bases left in between. CDR3 amino acids: CASSLQGIGELFF. The CDR3 DNA follows: TGTGCCAGCAGCTTACAGGGGATCGGGGAGCTGTTTTTT.

This clonotype was detected ten times or more. The chain joins TRBV20-1 to TRBJ1-1, with 8 nucleotides matching TRBD1. V gave up 8 bases and J gave up 1 base; unmatched junction bases: 6. This CDR3 is 13 amino acids long. Germline V gene data show CDR1 as DFQATT and CDR2 as SNEGSKA (reference sequence). The CDR3 DNA reads as TGCAGTCCAAGCCAGGGGGCGAACACTGAAGCTTTCTTT. Its translation: CSPSQGANTEAFF.

In this sample, this clonotype turned up many times. This chain links TRBV3-1 with TRBJ1-2; D is unclear. The CDR3 contains 13 residues. V lost 2 bases and J 5 bases, leaving 9 bases between the germline ends. The germline V gene has CDR1 LGHDT and CDR2 YNNKEL (reference sequence). CDR3 residues: CASSQLLDYGYTF. CDR3 in DNA: TGTGCCAGCAGCCAACTTCTGGATTATGGCTACACCTTC.

This clonotype showed up many times. The chain links TRBV20-1 to TRBJ1-2; perhaps TRBD1 as D (5 bases). The CDR3 length is 15 residues. Germline CDR1 is DFQATT and CDR2 is SNEGSKA (reference sequence). With 3 bases removed from V and 5 bases from J, the gap between germline ends came to 19 bases. The CDR3 coding sequence is TGCAGTGCTAGGGGCGCCTTGGTGGGACCTTATGGCTACACCTTC. Amino acid sequence: CSARGALVGPYGYTF.

This sequence joins TRBV29-1 and TRBJ2-7; D is possibly TRBD1 (5 bases). The CDR3 has 12 amino acids. V lost 6 bases, J lost 2 bases, and 11 bases lay in between. CDR1 and CDR2 from the germline V gene are SQVTM and ANQGSEA. The CDR3 DNA reads as TGCAGCGTGGGGCAGCCACCCTACGAGCAGTACTTC. As protein: CSVGQPPYEQYF.

In its sample, this clonotype was seen many times. The chain joins TRBV5-1 to TRBJ1-1, with no clear D. The germline V and J ends were trimmed by 0 bases and 5 bases, with 11 bases remaining between them. This CDR3 has 14 amino acids. Germline CDR1 reads SGHRS; CDR2 reads YFSETQ. Here the CDR3 reads CASSLGTLRTEAFF. The CDR3 DNA is TGCGCCAGCAGCTTGGGCACCTTGAGGACTGAAGCTTTCTTT.

The CDR3 DNA follows: TGTGCCAGCAAACCTGTGATACAGGGCTACGAGCAGTACTTC. It specifies CASKPVIQGYEQYF. V and J are TRBV27 and TRBJ2-7; tentative D call: TRBD1 (6 bases). The CDR3 runs to 14 residues. V lost 7 bases and J 3 bases, leaving 16 bases between the germline ends. Germline V lookup: CDR1 MNHEY, CDR2 SMNVEV (reference sequence).

This clonotype was found many times. The chain combines TRBV7-2 with TRBJ1-2; perhaps TRBD1 as D (6 bases). CDR1 is SGHTA, CDR2 FQGNSA, per germline. V was pared by 1 base and J by 5 bases, with 14 bases between. The CDR3 covers 15 residues. CDR3 protein: CASSLVGGGQYGYTF. The CDR3 DNA is TGTGCCAGCAGCTTAGTGGGGGGCGGTCAATATGGCTACACCTTC.

This clonotype was counted between two and nine times. The chain's CDR3 is CASSESVASIPFF. The CDR3 coding sequence is TGCGCCAGCAGTGAGTCGGTAGCCTCCATCCCTTTCTTT. This chain joins TRBV10-1 and TRBJ1-1, with D uncertain. Germline CDR1 and CDR2: WNHNN and SYGVQD (reference sequence). Trimming pared 0 bases from V and 12 bases from J, leaving 14 bases between. The CDR3 runs 13 residues.

This clonotype occurred many times. The rearrangement links TRBV6-5 to TRBJ2-5; D is unclear. There are 11 residues in the CDR3. CDR1 MNHEY and CDR2 SVGAGI come from the germline V gene. Deletions cut 8 bases from V and 3 bases from J, with 7 bases between. The CDR3 nucleotides read TGTGCCAGCGCAGCGAAAGAGACCCAGTACTTC. Amino acid sequence: CASAAKETQYF.

This clonotype came up many times. The chain carries TRBV20-1 and TRBJ2-1; D not certain. Germline V gene sequence: CDR1 DFQATT, CDR2 SNEGSKA (reference sequence). Trimming took off 6 bases at V and 7 bases at J, with 13 bases between the two ends. The CDR3 has 12 residues. For the CDR3, the DNA is TGCAGTGCCGTGCCCGGGTGGAATGAGCAGTTCTTC. Translated, it gives CSAVPGWNEQFF.